These 30 T cell receptor beta chains originate from one sample sequenced in a study of CD8 T cells in Susac syndrome. Random hexamers were used to reverse transcribe the RNA input (about 0.5 to 1 ug). Using its own MiXCR run on the immunoSEQ multiplex PCR reads, TCRdb lists one record per CDR3 protein. The sample yields about 160,000 distinct CDR3 sequences, 90% to 95% seen once. Sequencing input: CD4+ T cells from PBMCs. All receptors come from a human donor in good health.

The gene calls are TRBV12-3 or TRBV12-4 and TRBJ1-2, with D hard to call. V dropped 3 bases and J dropped 8 bases, with 10 bases sitting between them. CDR3 size: 12 residues. As DNA, the CDR3 is TGTGCCAGCAGTTTTGGTTTGAACGGCTACACCTTC. Translated: CASSFGLNGYTF.

CDR3 sequence reads: CASSLDAAFYGYTF. For the CDR3, the DNA is TGTGCCAGCAGCTTAGATGCAGCCTTCTATGGCTACACCTTC. The chain is built from TRBV7-2 and TRBJ1-2; no clear D. Germline loops: CDR1 SGHTA, CDR2 FQGNSA. This CDR3 comprises 14 residues. Trimming removed 1 base from V and 4 bases from J, with 10 bases in between.

The rearrangement joins TRBV19 to TRBJ1-1; D unclear. V lost 5 bases and J lost 7, with 8 bases in between. Germline CDR1 and CDR2: LNHDA and SQIVND (reference sequence). The CDR3 has 11 amino acids. The CDR3 nucleotides are TGTGCCAGTAGTCACCAATTTGAAGCTTTCTTT. Its translation: CASSHQFEAFF.

This clonotype was detected only once. The chain uses TRBV3-1 and TRBJ2-5; a possible D gene is TRBD1 (6 bases). The CDR3 contains 14 residues. In germline, CDR1 is LGHDT, CDR2 YNNKEL (reference sequence). V was pared by 4 bases and J by 3 bases, with 12 bases between. CDR3 loop: CASSRTDRKETQYF. As DNA, the CDR3 is TGTGCCAGCAGCCGAACGGACAGAAAAGAGACCCAGTACTTC.

This chain joins TRBV7-8 and TRBJ2-1; a weak D match, TRBD1 (6 bases). The germline V gene has CDR1 SGHVS and CDR2 FQNEAQ. This CDR3 has 15 residues. V was pared by 2 bases and J by 5 bases, with 13 bases between. CDR3 nucleotide sequence: TGTGCCAGCAGCTTAATAGGACAGAAGGACAATGAGCAGTTCTTC. It encodes CASSLIGQKDNEQFF.

This sequence joins TRBV19 and TRBJ1-3, with D possibly TRBD1 on 6 matching bases. The V gene lost 11 bases and the J gene lost 4 bases, with 21 bases spanning the gap. This CDR3 is built from 15 residues. Germline V gene sequence: CDR1 LNHDA, CDR2 SQIVND (reference sequence). In DNA form, the CDR3 reads TGTGCCTACTCTTCCGGGGGCCGGAGAGGAAACACCATATATTTT. Protein product: CAYSSGGRRGNTIYF. The full variable domain, completed using reference TRBV19 and TRBJ1-3, is DGGITQSPKYLFRKEGQNVTLSCEQNLNHDAMYWYRQDPGQGLRLIYYSQIVNDFQKGDIAEGYSVSREKKESFPLTVTSAQKNPTAFYLCAYSSGGRRGNTIYFGEGSWLTVV.

The rearrangement uses TRBV6-6 and TRBJ1-1, with TRBD1 identical over 9 bases. The germline gives CDR1 MNHNY, CDR2 SVGAGI (reference sequence). CDR3 length: 14 amino acids. J lost 6 bases, V lost 0 bases, and 2 bases had no gene match. CDR3: CASSYSGQGSEAFF. CDR3 sequence (DNA): TGTGCCAGCAGTTACTCGGGACAGGGCTCTGAAGCTTTCTTT.

The chain is built from TRBV10-3 and TRBJ1-5, with D tentatively TRBD1 (5 bases). This CDR3 has 15 amino acids. CDR1 and CDR2 (germline): ENHRY, SYGVKD. Trimming removed 5 bases from V and 3 bases from J, with 14 bases in between. This CDR3 is CAISNLGRNNQPQHF. In DNA form, the CDR3 reads TGTGCCATCAGTAATTTGGGACGTAACAATCAGCCCCAGCATTTT.

This clonotype occurred once. The V and J genes are TRBV10-3 and TRBJ1-6; 9 bases match TRBD1. Germline CDR1 reads ENHRY; CDR2 reads SYGVKD. CDR3 length: 14 amino acids. The junction had 4 bases not matched to a gene; V was cut back by 6 bases and J by 7 bases. The CDR3 spells CAIRGQGGNSPLHF. The DNA of the CDR3 is TGTGCCATCAGGGGACAGGGAGGAAATTCACCCCTCCACTTT.

This chain uses TRBV20-1 with TRBJ2-5; 7 nucleotides line up with TRBD1. V lost 3 bases to trimming and J lost 4 bases; unmatched junction nucleotides: 5. Germline assignment: CDR1 DFQATT and CDR2 SNEGSKA (reference sequence). CDR3 size: 13 residues. This CDR3 is CSASLTGRETQYF. DNA of the CDR3: TGCAGTGCTAGCTTGACAGGGAGAGAGACCCAGTACTTC.

The chain has TRBV10-3 and TRBJ1-1; D possibly corresponds to TRBD1 (6 bases). The V and J ends lost 4 bases and 5 bases respectively, with 14 bases between them. Germline V lookup: CDR1 ENHRY, CDR2 SYGVKD. CDR3 length: 14 residues. CDR3 nucleotides: TGTGCCATCAGTGTCGCACAGGGAGGGACTGAAGCTTTCTTT. This codes for CAISVAQGGTEAFF.

The CDR3 is CASSPNTGGMNTEAFF. As DNA, the CDR3 is TGTGCCAGCTCACCTAATACAGGGGGCATGAACACTGAAGCTTTCTTT. The chain uses TRBV18 and TRBJ1-1; 9 positions match TRBD1. The germline CDR1 and CDR2 sequences are KGHSH and LQKENI. J gave up 0 bases and V 3 bases, and 5 bases lay outside the gene matches. This CDR3 is built from 16 residues.

This chain uses TRBV29-1 with TRBJ2-3; 11 bases are shared with TRBD2. The germline V gene encodes CDR1 SQVTM and CDR2 ANQGSEA. The CDR3 is 15 amino acids. With V trimmed by 4 bases and J by 5 bases, 8 bases remained unmatched. This CDR3 reads CSVGKLAGGGDTQYF. The DNA of the CDR3 is TGCAGCGTTGGGAAGCTAGCGGGGGGAGGAGATACGCAGTATTTT.

This clonotype was counted once. This chain connects TRBV29-1 to TRBJ1-1; a possible D gene is TRBD1 (6 bases). V lost 7 bases and J 0 bases, leaving 12 bases between the germline ends. Germline V gene lookup returns CDR1 SQVTM and CDR2 ANQGSEA. There are 13 residues in the CDR3. The CDR3 loop is CSGTVFMNTEAFF. The CDR3 DNA reads as TGCAGCGGGACAGTATTCATGAACACTGAAGCTTTCTTT.

This chain connects TRBV12-3 or TRBV12-4 to TRBJ1-2, with a possible D match to TRBD1 (5 bases). The CDR3 length is 13 residues. With 4 bases removed from V and 8 bases from J, the gap between germline ends came to 14 bases. CDR3 in amino acids: CASSSGRTVGYTF. In DNA, the CDR3 is TGTGCCAGCAGTTCGGGACGGACTGTCGGCTACACCTTC.

The chain combines TRBV9 with TRBJ2-1; maybe TRBD2 (5 bases). CDR1 and CDR2 from the germline V gene are SGDLS and YYNGEE. Trimming took 4 bases from V and 4 from J, leaving 15 bases between them. CDR3 size: 15 residues. CDR3 nucleotides: TGTGCCAGCAGCCTAGCACCCGGGGTGTACAATGAGCAGTTCTTC. Translated: CASSLAPGVYNEQFF.

V gene TRBV5-4 combines with J gene TRBJ2-5; 7 nucleotides align to TRBD1. V gave up 1 base and J gave up 3 bases; unmatched junction bases: 3. Germline V gives CDR1 SGHNT, CDR2 YYREEE (reference sequence). The CDR3 is made up of 14 amino acids. CDR3 amino acids: CASSLTDRKETQYF. The CDR3 coding sequence is TGTGCCAGCAGCTTGACGGACAGGAAAGAGACCCAGTACTTC.

The CDR3 DNA sequence: TGTGCCAGCAGACACTATACAGGGGTCCACGAGCAGTACTTC. It specifies CASRHYTGVHEQYF. V and J are TRBV11-2 and TRBJ2-7; 7 nucleotides align to TRBD1. Germline V gene lookup returns CDR1 SGHAT and CDR2 FQNNGV. After removal of 6 bases from V and 5 bases from J, the junction contained 10 bases not matched to a gene. The CDR3 has 14 residues.

The V and J genes are TRBV7-9 and TRBJ1-1; unclear D gene. The CDR3 has 16 amino acids. From germline, CDR1 is SEHNR and CDR2 FQNEAQ (reference sequence). The germline V and J ends were trimmed by 3 bases and 1 base, with 15 bases remaining between them. CDR3 sequence reads: CASSFSGLQTNTEAFF. CDR3 sequence (DNA): TGTGCCAGCAGCTTCTCAGGACTCCAAACGAACACTGAAGCTTTCTTT.

The chain links TRBV6-5 to TRBJ2-2; D is ambiguous. Germline loops: CDR1 MNHEY, CDR2 SVGAGI. The germline V and J ends were trimmed by 7 bases and 7 bases, with 19 bases remaining between them. CDR3 length: 15 amino acids. The CDR3 here is CASKERRLSGGELFF. The CDR3 region has the DNA TGTGCCAGCAAGGAACGGCGTCTAAGTGGCGGGGAGCTGTTTTTT.

This clonotype appeared a single time. The rearrangement links TRBV6-1 to TRBJ1-3; no clear D. Germline CDR1 and CDR2: MNHNS and SASEGT. This CDR3 contains 16 residues. Deletions cut 4 bases from V and 0 bases from J, with 13 bases between. CDR3 sequence (DNA): TGTGCCAGCAGTGTCAGAGACTCCCGCTCTGGAAACACCATATATTTT. It encodes CASSVRDSRSGNTIYF.

This chain connects TRBV29-1 to TRBJ2-3, with D tentatively TRBD2 (6 bases). V lost 8 bases and J lost 4, with 13 bases in between. The CDR3 sequence is 12 residues long. Per the germline V gene, CDR1 is SQVTM and CDR2 is ANQGSEA. DNA for the CDR3: TGCAGCCCGAAGGGAGGATCAGATACGCAGTATTTT. The encoded protein is CSPKGGSDTQYF.

The rearrangement uses TRBV7-2 and TRBJ2-7; 11 nucleotides align to TRBD2. Germline trimming cut 5 bases from V and 9 bases from J; bases unmatched to any gene: 12. The length of the CDR3 is 15 residues. CDR1 is SGHTA, CDR2 FQGNSA, per germline. The CDR3 sequence is CASSLSGGAPRVQYF. DNA for the CDR3: TGTGCCAGCAGCCTTAGCGGGGGGGCCCCGCGGGTGCAGTACTTC.

The genes are TRBV12-3 or TRBV12-4 and TRBJ2-3, with 9 bases fitting TRBD2. The CDR3 sequence is 13 residues long. Trimming at V came to 6 bases and at J to 14 bases, leaving 12 bases not matched to a gene. CDR3 coding DNA: TGTGCCAGCAGCTCACAACTTAGCGGGGGCGGGTATTTT. This gives the protein CASSSQLSGGGYF.

The chain is built from TRBV3-1 and TRBJ2-5, with TRBD2 matching 9 bases. Germline CDR1 is LGHDT and CDR2 is YNNKEL (reference sequence). The V gene end was trimmed by 3 bases and the J gene end by 4 bases; junction bases not matched to a gene: 6. The CDR3 has 15 amino acids. The chain's CDR3 is CASSHLAGIGETQYF. CDR3 in DNA: TGTGCCAGCAGCCACCTAGCGGGGATTGGAGAGACCCAGTACTTC.

In DNA, the CDR3 is TGTGCCAGCAGCTTGATAGGGGGGAATGAGCAGTTCTTC. It translates to CASSLIGGNEQFF. The chain links TRBV5-8 to TRBJ2-1; D possibly uses TRBD1 or TRBD2 (6 bases each). Trimming took 1 base from V and 7 from J, leaving 9 bases between them. Per the germline V gene, CDR1 is SGHTS and CDR2 is YDEGEE. This CDR3 has 13 amino acids.

This clonotype appeared once. The chain uses TRBV19 and TRBJ1-1; D is possibly TRBD1 (5 bases). The germline gives CDR1 LNHDA, CDR2 SQIVND (reference sequence). This CDR3 contains 13 residues. Trimming shortened V by 8 bases and J by 7 bases, and 17 bases separated the two germline ends. Here the CDR3 reads CASGRGRGSEAFF. The DNA for the CDR3 is TGTGCCAGTGGAAGGGGCCGGGGTAGTGAAGCTTTCTTT. Drawing the rest from reference TRBV19 and TRBJ1-1, the complete variable domain is DGGITQSPKYLFRKEGQNVTLSCEQNLNHDAMYWYRQDPGQGLRLIYYSQIVNDFQKGDIAEGYSVSREKKESFPLTVTSAQKNPTAFYLCASGRGRGSEAFFGQGTRLTVV.

The V and J genes are TRBV6-1 and TRBJ2-1; D unresolved. The CDR3 covers 13 residues. The germline V gene has CDR1 MNHNS and CDR2 SASEGT. Deletions cut 6 bases from V and 4 bases from J, with 10 bases between. Here the CDR3 reads CASSLDGYNEQFF. The CDR3 DNA reads TGTGCCAGCAGCCTGGACGGTTACAATGAGCAGTTCTTC.

The genes are TRBV5-5 and TRBJ2-2; TRBD1 aligns across 7 bases. CDR1 and CDR2 from the germline V gene are SGHKS and YYEKEE (reference sequence). CDR3 size: 15 residues. V dropped 4 bases and J dropped 4; count of bases not matched to a gene: 7. The CDR3 protein is CASSPGGWSTGELFF. The CDR3 DNA reads TGTGCCAGCAGCCCAGGGGGTTGGAGCACCGGGGAGCTGTTTTTT. The full variable domain, completed using reference TRBV5-5 and TRBJ2-2, is DAGVTQSPTHLIKTRGQQVTLRCSPISGHKSVSWYQQVLGQGPQFIFQYYEKEERGRGNFPDRFSARQFPNYSSELNVNALLLGDSALYLCASSPGGWSTGELFFGEGSRLTVL.

The rearrangement joins TRBV13 to TRBJ2-4; 9 nucleotides line up with TRBD2. J gave up 0 bases and V 4 bases, and 4 bases lay outside the gene matches. Germline CDR1 is PRHDT and CDR2 is FYEKMQ (reference sequence). The CDR3 is 16 residues long. This chain's CDR3 is CASSSLAGVAKNIQYF. The CDR3, as DNA: TGTGCCAGCAGCTCCTTAGCGGGGGTAGCCAAAAACATTCAGTACTTC.